Following are 28 T cell receptor beta chains from one sample sequenced in a study of Ad26.COV2.S vaccination and SARS-CoV-2 variants. Produced via immunoSEQ multiplex PCR; TCRdb's table is partial and in-frame only. The sample has about 680,000 clones, 70% to 90% seen once. Treatment reported: some 20 received Ad26.COV2.S at low or high dose, single or two shots; about 5 received placebo; per-sample allocation not given. Samples came from day 63 after the first vaccine or placebo injection. Here the sequenced sample was peripheral blood, taken in a trial of Ad26.COV2.S vaccine versus placebo. The receptor set was obtained from a person aged 18-60 years who received the Ad26.COV2.S COVID-19 vaccine or a placebo.

The V gene is TRBV19, the J gene TRBJ2-2; TRBD1 matches 9 bases. The CDR3 is 17 residues long. Germline trimming cut 3 bases from V and 3 bases from J; bases unmatched to any gene: 8. Germline CDR1 is LNHDA and CDR2 is SQIVND (reference sequence). CDR3 DNA: TGTGCCAGTAGTATTGAACAGGGGGCAGTGGACACCGGGGAGCTGTTTTTT. It yields the protein CASSIEQGAVDTGELFF.

V usage is TRBV24-1 and J usage is TRBJ2-3; D not certain. V was cut by 3 bases and J by 2 bases, with 5 bases left in between. This CDR3 is 13 amino acids long. Per germline, CDR1 KGHDR and CDR2 SFDVKD. In nucleotides, the CDR3 is TGTGCCACCAGTGATCTCGCCACAGATACGCAGTATTTT. Translating gives CATSDLATDTQYF.

The chain combines TRBV5-4 with TRBJ2-7, with 8 bases that match TRBD1. CDR3 length: 15 amino acids. Per germline, CDR1 SGHNT and CDR2 YYREEE (reference sequence). The J segment lost 2 bases and the V segment lost 4 bases, leaving 8 bases of the junction unmatched. The CDR3 DNA follows: TGTGCCAGCAGCCCAACCGGGACAGGCCCCTACGAGCAGTACTTC. This encodes CASSPTGTGPYEQYF.

This chain uses TRBV2 with TRBJ2-7; TRBD1 matches at 8 bases. Germline CDR1 reads SNHLY; CDR2 reads FYNNEI. V gave up 8 bases and J gave up 3 bases; unmatched junction bases: 12. The CDR3 has 15 amino acids. CDR3 loop: CASSSQGVLRYEQYF. The CDR3 region has the DNA TGTGCCAGCTCCTCACAGGGGGTGTTGCGCTACGAGCAGTACTTC.

This chain joins TRBV5-5 and TRBJ1-2; D not certain. Germline V CDR1 and CDR2: SGHKS, YYEKEE (reference sequence). This CDR3 is built from 15 residues. Trimming cost V 0 bases and J 4 bases, with 13 bases left between them. CDR3 nucleotide sequence: TGTGCCAGCAGCTTGGAATGGGCCCCTAGCTATGGCTACACCTTC. It specifies CASSLEWAPSYGYTF.

The chain employs TRBV5-6 and TRBJ1-6; TRBD1 is a possible D gene (5 bases). The germline V gene has CDR1 SGHDT and CDR2 YYEEEE. The CDR3 consists of 14 residues. V was trimmed by 1 base and J by 10 bases, leaving 12 bases between them. CDR3 in DNA: TGTGCCAGCAGCTTGAGAGGGGTCGGGTCACCCCTCCACTTT. Its protein product is CASSLRGVGSPLHF.

V usage is TRBV5-4 and J usage is TRBJ1-1; D unresolved. V shed 6 bases and J shed 7 bases, with 19 bases lying between them. This CDR3 has 14 amino acids. Germline loops: CDR1 SGHNT, CDR2 YYREEE (reference sequence). CDR3 nucleotides: TGTGCCAGCATCTCGTTGGAGGCCGTTTTTGAAGCTTTCTTT. Translating it yields CASISLEAVFEAFF.

The chain uses TRBV10-2 and TRBJ1-6; D call uncertain. Germline V lookup: CDR1 WSHSY, CDR2 SAAADI. The CDR3 has 13 residues. V was trimmed by 7 bases and J by 7 bases, leaving 11 bases between them. CDR3 DNA: TGCGCCAGCACTGGTTTGAGGAATTCACCCCTCCACTTT. Its protein is CASTGLRNSPLHF.

The chain joins TRBV4-3 to TRBJ2-7; 10 bases are a match to TRBD1. From germline, CDR1 is LGHNA and CDR2 YSLEER. The CDR3 totals 15 residues. V gave up 1 base and J gave up 5 bases; unmatched junction bases: 5. In DNA, the CDR3 is TGCGCCAGCAGCCAAGTTGTGACAGGGGGCGACGAGCAGTACTTC. This codes for CASSQVVTGGDEQYF.

This chain joins TRBV7-8 and TRBJ2-3; 7 bases are shared with TRBD1. The junction had 6 bases not matched to a gene; V was cut back by 6 bases and J by 0 bases. Germline-derived CDR1 and CDR2 are SGHVS and FQNEAQ. This CDR3 has 15 amino acids. The CDR3 DNA is TGTGCCAGCAGACCTGGGACAGCTAGCACAGATACGCAGTATTTT. Translated, it gives CASRPGTASTDTQYF.

In this sample, this clone turned up once. The same CDR3 can be traced to other DNA sequences in this sample. The chain couples TRBV2 to TRBJ1-3, with D hard to call. Per germline, CDR1 SNHLY and CDR2 FYNNEI. This CDR3 is built from 12 residues. V lost 6 bases, J lost 4 bases, and 7 bases lay in between. The CDR3 sequence: CASSERGNTIYF. The CDR3 DNA sequence: TGTGCCAGCAGCGAGCGGGGAAACACCATATATTTT.

The V call is TRBV2, the J call TRBJ1-6; weak D call: TRBD1 (6 bases). The germline V gene encodes CDR1 SNHLY and CDR2 FYNNEI. The CDR3 extends over 16 amino acids. V dropped 7 bases and J dropped 12 bases, with 25 bases sitting between them. CDR3 region: CASTGGVVRVLGPLHF. CDR3 in DNA: TGTGCCAGCACCGGGGGCGTGGTGCGCGTCCTGGGACCCCTCCACTTT. Filled out from reference TRBV2 and TRBJ1-6, the complete variable domain reads EPEVTQTPSHQVTQMGQEVILRCVPISNHLYFYWYRQILGQKVEFLVSFYNNEISEKSEIFDDQFSVERPDGSNFTLKIRSTKLEDSAMYFCASTGGVVRVLGPLHFGNGTRLTVT.

The chain couples TRBV10-1 to TRBJ2-2; D not certain. CDR1 WNHNN and CDR2 SYGVQD come from the germline V gene (reference sequence). There are 12 residues in the CDR3. Trimming left V 5 bases short and J 0 bases short, with 1 base between. CDR3 DNA sequence: TGCGCCAGCAGTTCGAACACCGGGGAGCTGTTTTTT. Residues: CASSSNTGELFF.

The rearrangement uses TRBV29-1 and TRBJ2-1; the match to TRBD1 covers 10 bases. Trimming removed 7 bases from V and 3 bases from J; junction bases left unmatched: 3. The CDR3 is made up of 13 amino acids. Germline values: CDR1 SQVTM, CDR2 ANQGSEA. The CDR3 DNA reads TGCAGCGCCTGGACAGGGGGCTACAATGAGCAGTTCTTC. It specifies CSAWTGGYNEQFF.

The V gene is TRBV7-9, the J gene TRBJ1-6; no firm D call. V dropped 5 bases and J dropped 9 bases, with 20 bases sitting between them. Germline V lookup: CDR1 SEHNR, CDR2 FQNEAQ (reference sequence). CDR3 length equals 16 residues. CDR3 in DNA: TGTGCCAGCAGCGGACCGGGCGTTACGCGGGGTTCACCCCTCCACTTT. This encodes CASSGPGVTRGSPLHF.

The V and J genes are TRBV7-6 and TRBJ2-5; D gene uncertain. V was cut by 3 bases and J by 5 bases, with 10 bases left in between. The germline CDR1 and CDR2 sequences are SGHVS and FNYEAQ. The CDR3 covers 13 residues. The CDR3 here is CASSLGNRETQYF. CDR3 DNA sequence: TGTGCCAGCAGCTTGGGGAACCGGGAGACCCAGTACTTC.

The rearrangement links TRBV30 to TRBJ2-2; D gene uncertain. V lost 1 base and J lost 2, with 11 bases in between. This CDR3 has 15 amino acids. Germline V gene lookup returns CDR1 GTSNPN and CDR2 SVGIG (reference sequence). This CDR3 reads CAWSAQVTNTGELFF. The CDR3, as DNA: TGTGCCTGGAGTGCCCAAGTTACTAACACCGGGGAGCTGTTTTTT.

The chain combines TRBV3-1 (or the pseudogene TRBV3-2) with TRBJ1-1; D is uncertain. Germline CDR1 reads LGHDT; CDR2 reads YNNKEL (reference sequence). V was clipped by 8 bases and J by 10 bases, with 14 bases between them. The CDR3 totals 11 residues. In DNA, the CDR3 is TGTGCCAGCGGGCCCCTAAAGCCAGCTTTCTTT. Encoded protein: CASGPLKPAFF.

The chain uses TRBV30 and TRBJ2-3; 7 bases align to TRBD2. CDR1 is GTSNPN, CDR2 SVGIG, per germline (reference sequence). The CDR3 runs to 15 residues. Trimming cost V 3 bases and J 6 bases; bases outside gene matches: 12. CDR3 DNA sequence: TGTGCCTGGAGCTTTGGGGGGGGGTCCTTGGATACGCAGTATTTT. Protein sequence: CAWSFGGGSLDTQYF.

This sequence joins TRBV3-1 (or the pseudogene TRBV3-2) and TRBJ2-5, with TRBD2 as a possible D gene (5 bases). The germline CDR1 and CDR2 sequences are LGHDT and YNNKEL (reference sequence). This CDR3 is built from 14 residues. V lost 3 bases and J lost 5, with 13 bases in between. The CDR3 sequence is CASSQTSSWETQYF. The CDR3 nucleotides read TGTGCCAGCAGCCAGACCTCTAGCTGGGAGACCCAGTACTTC.

The chain couples TRBV5-1 to TRBJ1-1; TRBD1 matches at 10 bases. J lost 1 base, V lost 0 bases, and 9 bases had no gene match. CDR1 and CDR2 from the germline V gene are SGHRS and YFSETQ. This CDR3 contains 18 residues. The CDR3 loop is CASSLGRGTGVWNTEAFF. CDR3 DNA sequence: TGCGCCAGCAGCTTGGGGCGAGGGACAGGGGTTTGGAACACTGAAGCTTTCTTT.

In its sample, this clone was seen once. V usage is TRBV18 and J usage is TRBJ2-4; D gene ambiguous. CDR1 KGHSH and CDR2 LQKENI come from the germline V gene. Trimming took off 0 bases at V and 3 bases at J, with 12 bases between the two ends. The CDR3 runs 16 residues. The CDR3 bases are TGTGCCAGCTCACCACCGAGTAGCTTGGTCAAAAACATTCAGTACTTC. It encodes CASSPPSSLVKNIQYF.

The genes are TRBV6-6 and TRBJ2-1; 9 bases agree with TRBD2. CDR3 size: 16 residues. The junction had 9 bases not matched to a gene; V was cut back by 5 bases and J by 4 bases. Germline CDR1 is MNHNY and CDR2 is SVGAGI (reference sequence). As DNA, the CDR3 is TGTGCCAGCAGTCCCTCGGCGGGGGGGGGATACAATGAGCAGTTCTTC. Its translation: CASSPSAGGGYNEQFF.

V gene TRBV24-1 combines with J gene TRBJ2-3; weak D call: TRBD1 (5 bases). Between the trimmed V and J ends, which lost 1 base and 3 bases, there was a span of 13 bases. The CDR3 is 16 amino acids. Germline V gene data show CDR1 as KGHDR and CDR2 as SFDVKD. The CDR3 region has the DNA TGTGCCACCAGTGATTTCGGTCAGGGCAGGACAGATACGCAGTATTTT. Its protein is CATSDFGQGRTDTQYF.

The gene calls are TRBV12-3 or TRBV12-4 and TRBJ2-3, with D possibly matching TRBD1 (6 bases). The length of the CDR3 is 13 residues. V lost 10 bases and J 5 bases, leaving 16 bases between the germline ends. The CDR3 region is CATRVQGRDTQYF. CDR3 coding DNA: TGTGCCACCCGGGTCCAGGGGCGAGATACGCAGTATTTT.

The chain employs TRBV6-2 or TRBV6-3 and TRBJ1-4, with D uncertain. Germline V gene sequence: CDR1 MNHEY, CDR2 SVGEGT. Trimming shortened V by 6 bases and J by 7 bases, and 15 bases separated the two germline ends. This CDR3 contains 14 residues. CDR3 nucleotide sequence: TGTGCCAGCAGCCCTATGAGGGTGGGTGAAAAACTGTTTTTT. This gives the protein CASSPMRVGEKLFF.

CDR3 sequence: CSASSGPPYEQYF. The CDR3 coding sequence is TGCAGTGCTAGTTCGGGACCCCCCTACGAGCAGTACTTC. The V call is TRBV20-1, the J call TRBJ2-7; D may match TRBD1 or TRBD2 (5 bases each). The length of the CDR3 is 13 residues. The V gene's germline CDR1 is DFQATT and CDR2 SNEGSKA (reference sequence). V dropped 3 bases and J dropped 2 bases, with 11 bases sitting between them.

This clone was seen a few times. The chain has TRBV30 and TRBJ1-2; D ambiguous. The V end lost 2 bases, the J end lost 4 bases, and 11 bases lay between the germline ends. CDR1 and CDR2 (germline): GTSNPN, SVGIG (reference sequence). The CDR3 totals 13 residues. In nucleotides, the CDR3 is TGTGCCTGGAGTAGCGGGGATGGCTATGGCTACACCTTC. Protein sequence: CAWSSGDGYGYTF. The whole variable domain, filled in from reference TRBV30 and TRBJ1-2, reads SQTIHQWPATLVQPVGSPLSLECTVEGTSNPNLYWYRQAAGRGLQLLFYSVGIGQISSEVPQNLSASRPQDRQFILSSKKLLLSDSGFYLCAWSSGDGYGYTFGSGTRLTVV.